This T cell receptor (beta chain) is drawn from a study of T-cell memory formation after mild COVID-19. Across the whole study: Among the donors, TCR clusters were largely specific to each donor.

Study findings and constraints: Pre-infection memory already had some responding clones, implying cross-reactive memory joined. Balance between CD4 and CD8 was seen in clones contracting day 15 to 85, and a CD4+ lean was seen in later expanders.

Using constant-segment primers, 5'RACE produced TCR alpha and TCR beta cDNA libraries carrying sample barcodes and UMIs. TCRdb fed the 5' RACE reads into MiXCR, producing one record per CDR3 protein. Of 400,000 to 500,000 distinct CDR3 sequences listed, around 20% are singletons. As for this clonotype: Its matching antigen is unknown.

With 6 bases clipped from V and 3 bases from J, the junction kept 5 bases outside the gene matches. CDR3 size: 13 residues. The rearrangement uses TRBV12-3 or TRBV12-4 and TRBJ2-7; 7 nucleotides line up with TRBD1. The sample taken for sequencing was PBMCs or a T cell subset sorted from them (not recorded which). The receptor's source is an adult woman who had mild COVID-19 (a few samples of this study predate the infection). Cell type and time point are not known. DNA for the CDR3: TGTGCCAGCAGCCCGGGACAGCACTACGAGCAGTACTTC. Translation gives CASSPGQHYEQYF.